This TCR beta chain was identified in a study of T-cell memory formation after mild COVID-19. Study-level background: TCR clusters showed largely donor specificity. Study-level results: Second-wave clones with a day 37 peak had unconfirmed SARS-CoV-2 specificity. Balance between CD4 and CD8 was seen in clones contracting day 15 to 85, and a CD4+ lean was seen in later expanders.

This clonotype was counted only a few times. Its cognate antigen is unknown. Barcoded TCR alpha and TCR beta cDNA libraries with UMIs came from 5'RACE using constant-segment primers. From the 5' RACE reads, TCRdb called clonotypes with MiXCR, one entry per CDR3 protein. The sample consists of 300,000 or so distinct CDR3 sequences, 15% to 20% of them appearing once. Per germline, CDR1 WSHSY and CDR2 SAAADI. Losses at the gene ends were 6 bases for V and 0 bases for J; bases not matched to a gene: 2. CDR3 length: 15 amino acids. The chain uses TRBV10-2 and TRBJ2-1; 10 positions agree with TRBD2. The sample comprised PBMCs or a T cell subset sorted from them (not recorded which). This receptor was identified in a man aged 18 to 29 who had mild COVID-19 (a few samples of this study predate the infection). Cell type and time point are not known. For the CDR3, the DNA is TGCGCCAGCAGGTTAGCGGGGGGCTCCTACAATGAGCAGTTCTTC. It encodes CASRLAGGSYNEQFF.